The clone carrying this T cell receptor beta chain was found many times. Its antigen is as yet unknown. The entry originates in a study of T cell repertoires in cytomegalovirus infection. Germline assignment: CDR1 DFQATT and CDR2 SNEGSKA (reference sequence). This CDR3 has 14 residues. Trimming took off 6 bases at V and 5 bases at J, with 17 bases between the two ends. TCRdb reanalysed the reads using MiXCR and keeps one entry per CDR3 protein. The top ten hold roughly 17% of the sample, which has about 140,000 distinct CDR3 sequences, 6.5% seen once. General study findings and limits: CMV-specific TCR beta clonotypes restricted by HLA-C dominated the ex vivo response.

This sequence originates from a human donor in good health (CMV status not recorded). Some clones in this sample may be carry-over from other donors' samples. Input material: PBMCs. The rearrangement joins TRBV20-1 to TRBJ2-1, with D maybe TRBD2 (6 bases). The CDR3: CSAPPSDLNNEQFF. The CDR3 bases are TGCAGTGCCCCTCCTAGCGACCTCAACAATGAGCAGTTCTTC.